This T cell receptor (beta chain) was documented in a study of shared clonotypes between healthy human individuals. Notes on this clone: Antigen: not known.

Naive CD8 cells were CD45RO-negative, positively selected for CCR7, excluding terminally differentiated effector memory CD45RA+ cells. In the source study's methods: ImmunoSEQ sequences covered only the junction and lacked quality scores; filtering therefore differed. Assay used: immunoSEQ multiplex PCR; TCRdb lists only in-frame clones, some missing. The V and J calls and clone size are taken from that table; D and trimming were inferred from the DNA. The data show under 1 million clones, 80% to 95% seen once. Germline V gene lookup returns CDR1 SEHNR and CDR2 FQNEAQ (reference sequence). V lost 5 bases to trimming and J lost 2 bases, with 13 bases between them. CDR3 length: 15 amino acids. Regarding the study as a whole: Clonotype sharing across several donors was observed for around 4.8% of naive CD4 clonotypes.

The V and J genes are TRBV7-9 and TRBJ2-1; weak D call: TRBD2 (6 bases). Material: naive CD8+ T cells sorted from blood. The sequence was collected from a man aged 30 to 39 in good health. The CDR3 region has the DNA TGTGCCAGCAGCCACTCTCCGGGAGCCTACAATGAGCAGTTCTTC. Amino acid sequence: CASSHSPGAYNEQFF.